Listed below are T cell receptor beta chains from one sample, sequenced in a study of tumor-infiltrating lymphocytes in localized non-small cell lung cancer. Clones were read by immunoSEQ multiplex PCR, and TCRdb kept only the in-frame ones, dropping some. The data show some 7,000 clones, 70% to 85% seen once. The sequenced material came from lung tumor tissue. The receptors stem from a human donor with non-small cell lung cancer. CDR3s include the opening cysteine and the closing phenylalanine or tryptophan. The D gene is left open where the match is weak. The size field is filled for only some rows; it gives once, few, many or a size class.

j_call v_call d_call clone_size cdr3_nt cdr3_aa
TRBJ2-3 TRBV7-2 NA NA TGTGCCAGCAGCTTAACCGGGGTCGCGCAGTATTTT CASSLTGVAQYF
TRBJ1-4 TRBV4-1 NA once TGCGCCAGCAGCCAAGGACGTCTGGGGACTAATGAAAAACTGTTTTTT CASSQGRLGTNEKLFF
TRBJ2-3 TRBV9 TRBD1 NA TGTGCCAGCAGCTCCCCTCCCCAATTCGACAGGGGAGCCCCCCATACGCAGTATTTT CASSSPPQFDRGAPHTQYF
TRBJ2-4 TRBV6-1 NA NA TGTGCCAGCAGTCCCACCCTCAAAAACATTCAGTACTTC CASSPTLKNIQYF
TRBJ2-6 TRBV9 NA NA TGTGCCAGCAGAACAGACTCTGGGGCCAACGTCCTGACTTTC CASRTDSGANVLTF
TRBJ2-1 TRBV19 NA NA TGTGCCAGTAGCCCTGGGCCCCCGGAGCAGTTCTTC CASSPGPPEQFF
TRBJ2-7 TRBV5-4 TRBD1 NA TGTGCCAGCAGCTCGACAGGGAGTTCCTCCTACGAGCAGTACTTC CASSSTGSSSYEQYF
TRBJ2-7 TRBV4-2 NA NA TGTGCCAGCAGCCAAGGACTCGGGATGCCCTACGAGCAGTACTTC CASSQGLGMPYEQYF
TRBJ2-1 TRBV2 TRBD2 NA TGTGCCAGCAGTGAAAAGCGGGGGTCCCTTTACAATGAGCAGTTCTTC CASSEKRGSLYNEQFF
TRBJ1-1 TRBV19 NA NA TGTGCCAGTAGTCCGTCCTCCGGGACGGGGAACACTGAAGCTTTCTTT CASSPSSGTGNTEAFF
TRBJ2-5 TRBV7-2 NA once TGTGCCAGCAGCTTAATCCCGCAAGAGACCCAGTACTTC CASSLIPQETQYF
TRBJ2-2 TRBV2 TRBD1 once TGTGCCAGCAGGGGACAGGCTACCGGGGAGCTGTTTTTT CASRGQATGELFF
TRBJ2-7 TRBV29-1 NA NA TGTAGCGTTTTCCGGGACAACTACGAGCAGTACTTC CSVFRDNYEQYF
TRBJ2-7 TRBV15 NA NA TGTGCCACCAGCAGAGATCAGGACGGGGCCTACGAGCAGTACTTC CATSRDQDGAYEQYF
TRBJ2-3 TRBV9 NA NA TGTGCCAGCAGTGGGGGGTTAAGGACAGATACGCAGTATTTT CASSGGLRTDTQYF
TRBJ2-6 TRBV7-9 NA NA TGTGCCAGCAGCGAATCACAGGTACCCTCTGGGGCCAACGTCCTGACTTTC CASSESQVPSGANVLTF
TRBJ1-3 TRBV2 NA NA TGTGCCAGCCACGGTAGCTCTGGAAACACCATATATTTT CASHGSSGNTIYF
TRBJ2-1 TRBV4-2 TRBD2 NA TGTGCCAGCAGCCTAAAAGGTGGCGGGGGGGCTTCAGATGAGCAGTTCTTC CASSLKGGGGASDEQFF
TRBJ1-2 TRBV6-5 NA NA TGTGCCAGCAGTAGGGGGGACAACGTCTATGGCTACACCTTC CASSRGDNVYGYTF
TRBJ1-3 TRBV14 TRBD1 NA TGTGCCAGCAGCCGACGGACAGGGACCTTCTCTGGAAACACCATATATTTT CASSRRTGTFSGNTIYF
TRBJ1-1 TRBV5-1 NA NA TGCGCCAGCAGCCTTGGGTTGGGGAACACTGAAGCTTTCTTT CASSLGLGNTEAFF
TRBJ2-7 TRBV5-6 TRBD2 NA TGTGCCAGCCGTCCTAGCGGGGGGACCTACGAGCAGTACTTC CASRPSGGTYEQYF
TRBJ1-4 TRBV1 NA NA TGCACCAGCAGCCGCGTGACAGGGGCGCTAGGGGAAAAACTGTTTTTT CTSSRVTGALGEKLFF
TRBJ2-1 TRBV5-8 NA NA TGTGCCAGCAGCTCCGCCCGGGTATACAGAAACAATGAGCAGTTCTTC CASSSARVYRNNEQFF
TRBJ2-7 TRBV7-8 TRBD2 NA TGTGCCAGCAGCTTAGGACTAGCGGGGGTAGGTACCGCCTACGAGCAGTACTTC CASSLGLAGVGTAYEQYF
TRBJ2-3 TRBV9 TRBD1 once TGTGCCAGCAGCGTTTGGGACAGGGGGACAGATACGCAGTATTTT CASSVWDRGTDTQYF
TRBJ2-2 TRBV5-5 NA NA TGTGCCAGCAGCCCACAGGCCGGGGAGCTGTTTTTT CASSPQAGELFF